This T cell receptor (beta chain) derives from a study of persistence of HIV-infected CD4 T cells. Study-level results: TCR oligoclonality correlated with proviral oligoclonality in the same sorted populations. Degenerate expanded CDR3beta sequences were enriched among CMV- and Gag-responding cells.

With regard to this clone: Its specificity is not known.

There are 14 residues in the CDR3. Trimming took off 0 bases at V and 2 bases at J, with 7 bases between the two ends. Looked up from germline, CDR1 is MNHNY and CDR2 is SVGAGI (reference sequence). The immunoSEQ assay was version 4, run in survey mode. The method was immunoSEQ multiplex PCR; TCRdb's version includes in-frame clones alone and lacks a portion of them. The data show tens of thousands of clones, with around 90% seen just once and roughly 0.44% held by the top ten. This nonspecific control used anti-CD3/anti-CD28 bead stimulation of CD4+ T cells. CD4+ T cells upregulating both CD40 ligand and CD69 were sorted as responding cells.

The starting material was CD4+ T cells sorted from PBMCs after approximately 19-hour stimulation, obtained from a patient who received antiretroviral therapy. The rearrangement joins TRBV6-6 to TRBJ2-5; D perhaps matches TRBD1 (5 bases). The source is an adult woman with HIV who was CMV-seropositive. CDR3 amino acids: CASSYSQGQETQYF. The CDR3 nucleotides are TGTGCCAGCAGTTACTCGCAGGGACAAGAGACCCAGTACTTC.